The clone carrying this TCR beta chain has a single count. The target antigen is unknown. The libraries were made with immunoSEQ version 4 in survey mode. The repertoire was sequenced with immunoSEQ multiplex PCR; TCRdb's copy has only in-frame clones and lacks some. This table has under 15,000 clones, over 60% appearing once. V dropped 8 bases and J dropped 2 bases, with 16 bases sitting between them. The CDR3 length is 15 residues. Germline CDR1 is MDHEN and CDR2 is SYDVKM. Cells were stimulated with CMV-infected fibroblast lysates at 10 ug/mL. Responding CD4+ T cells were sorted by upregulation of both CD40 ligand and CD69. For at least 4 years, plasma HIV-1 RNA was undetectable (<50 copies/mL). CD4+ T cell counts exceeded 400 cells/uL; CMV serology was positive. These data are taken from a study of persistence of HIV-infected CD4 T cells. Points from the study as a whole: Degenerate expanded CDR3beta sequences were enriched among CMV- and Gag-responding cells.

J is TRBJ1-5 and V is TRBV28; D is possibly TRBD1 (6 bases). The input for sequencing was CD4+ T cells sorted from PBMCs after roughly 17-hour stimulation, taken from a patient who received antiretroviral therapy. The origin of this receptor is an adult man with HIV who was CMV-seropositive. In DNA form, the CDR3 reads TGTGCCAGCTGGGCGACAGGAAGTGGCAATCAGCCCCAGCATTTT. Translated, it gives CASWATGSGNQPQHF.